This T cell receptor beta chain was identified during a study of cytomegalovirus exposure and HLA in healthy donors. Only in-frame clones appear in the TCRdb table, and some are missing; sequencing was by immunoSEQ multiplex PCR. The sample has 95,000 to 150,000 clones, approximately 94% seen once. In germline, CDR1 is MGHDK, CDR2 SYGVNS. CDR3 length equals 15 residues. Trimming took 8 bases from V and 2 from J, leaving 17 bases between them. This chain joins TRBV25-1 and TRBJ2-3; possibly TRBD1 for D (6 bases). The TCR sequence derives from a man aged 18 to 29 in good health and CMV-seronegative. The source material was PBMCs. CDR3 loop: CASARQDSFTDTQYF. CDR3 in DNA: TGTGCCAGCGCCAGACAGGATAGCTTCACAGATACGCAGTATTTT.